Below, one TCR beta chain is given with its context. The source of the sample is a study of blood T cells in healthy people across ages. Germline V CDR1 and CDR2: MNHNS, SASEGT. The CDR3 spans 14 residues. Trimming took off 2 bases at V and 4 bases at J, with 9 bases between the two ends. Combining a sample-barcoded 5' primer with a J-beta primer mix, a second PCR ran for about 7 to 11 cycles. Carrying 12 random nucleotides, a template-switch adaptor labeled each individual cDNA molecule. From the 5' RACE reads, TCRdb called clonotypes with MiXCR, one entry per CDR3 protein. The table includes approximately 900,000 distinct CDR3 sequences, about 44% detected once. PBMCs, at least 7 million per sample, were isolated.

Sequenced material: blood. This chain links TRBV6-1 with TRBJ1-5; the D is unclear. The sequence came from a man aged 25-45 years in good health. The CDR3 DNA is TGTGCCAGCAGTGAAACGACCAGTAATCAGCCCCAGCATTTT. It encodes CASSETTSNQPQHF.